A selection of T cell receptor beta chains follows, all from one sample in a study of beta chain features in type 1 diabetes. Using immunoSEQ multiplex PCR, the repertoire was profiled, and TCRdb retains in-frame clones only, with some absent. The data contain around 330,000 clones, more than 9.5% of them singletons. Sequencing input: naive CD4+ T cells from blood. The source is a woman in her 30s in good health. Each CDR3 is given with its conserved first and last residue. The D gene is left open where the match is weak. Rows give clone size only sometimes, using once, few, many, or a class for an expanded clone.

d_gene: NA
j_gene: TRBJ1-5
v_gene: TRBV30
abundance: few
CDR3nt: TGTGCCTGGAGTGAACAGGGAAATAGCAATCAGCCCCAGCATTTT
CDR3aa: CAWSEQGNSNQPQHF

d_gene: NA
j_gene: TRBJ2-5
v_gene: TRBV4-3
abundance: NA
CDR3nt: TGCGCCAGCAGCCAAGTAGGGCTTGATAGGGAGGAGACCCAGTACTTC
CDR3aa: CASSQVGLDREETQYF

d_gene: TRBD1
j_gene: TRBJ2-7
v_gene: TRBV28
abundance: NA
CDR3nt: TGTGCCAGCAGGACAGGGGTGGCCTACGAGCAGTACTTC
CDR3aa: CASRTGVAYEQYF

d_gene: NA
j_gene: TRBJ2-7
v_gene: TRBV4-1
abundance: few
CDR3nt: TGCGCCAGCAGCCAAGAGAATACACAGGGAGCTATCGGTTACGAGCAGTACTTC
CDR3aa: CASSQENTQGAIGYEQYF

d_gene: TRBD2
j_gene: TRBJ2-5
v_gene: TRBV30
abundance: few
CDR3nt: TGTGCCTGGAGGGGACTAGCGGGAGGGCAGTCGGAGACCCAGTACTTC
CDR3aa: CAWRGLAGGQSETQYF

d_gene: TRBD2
j_gene: TRBJ2-7
v_gene: TRBV29-1
abundance: NA
CDR3nt: TGCAGCGCCGGAAATTTAGCGGGAACTGCCGAGCAGTACTTC
CDR3aa: CSAGNLAGTAEQYF

d_gene: NA
j_gene: TRBJ1-5
v_gene: TRBV9
abundance: few
CDR3nt: TGTGCCAGCAGCGTAGCAGGGCTACCCAATCAGCCCCAGCATTTT
CDR3aa: CASSVAGLPNQPQHF

d_gene: TRBD2
j_gene: TRBJ2-3
v_gene: TRBV7-2
abundance: NA
CDR3nt: TGTGCCAGCAGCCGAAAGCTAGCGGGGAGCACAGATACGCAGTATTTT
CDR3aa: CASSRKLAGSTDTQYF

d_gene: NA
j_gene: TRBJ2-3
v_gene: TRBV5-6
abundance: NA
CDR3nt: TGTGCCAGCAGCAAACGCCTAGGCACAGATACGCAGTATTTT
CDR3aa: CASSKRLGTDTQYF

d_gene: TRBD1
j_gene: TRBJ2-6
v_gene: TRBV9
abundance: NA
CDR3nt: TGTGCCAGCAGCTCCCGGGACAGGGGATCTGGGGCCAACGTCCTGACTTTC
CDR3aa: CASSSRDRGSGANVLTF

d_gene: TRBD1
j_gene: TRBJ2-7
v_gene: TRBV7-9
abundance: NA
CDR3nt: TGTGCCAGCAGCCCCGGGACAGGACGGGGAGGTGAGCAGTACTTC
CDR3aa: CASSPGTGRGGEQYF

d_gene: NA
j_gene: TRBJ2-3
v_gene: TRBV18
abundance: NA
CDR3nt: TGTGCCAGCTCACCACTAGGGAGTAAAAGCACAGATACGCAGTATTTT
CDR3aa: CASSPLGSKSTDTQYF

d_gene: NA
j_gene: TRBJ1-1
v_gene: TRBV6-5
abundance: NA
CDR3nt: TGTGCCAGCAGTTCGACCACAGGGAACACTGAAGCTTTCTTT
CDR3aa: CASSSTTGNTEAFF

d_gene: NA
j_gene: TRBJ2-3
v_gene: TRBV30
abundance: NA
CDR3nt: TGTGCCTGGAGTGATTTGAGCGCGAGCACAGATACGCAGTATTTT
CDR3aa: CAWSDLSASTDTQYF

d_gene: NA
j_gene: TRBJ2-4
v_gene: TRBV15
abundance: few
CDR3nt: TGTGCCACCAGCAGGGGCGGGACCCGCCGGAACATTCAGTACTTC
CDR3aa: CATSRGGTRRNIQYF

d_gene: NA
j_gene: TRBJ2-7
v_gene: TRBV7-2
abundance: few
CDR3nt: TGTGCCAGCAGCTACCATGACCGGGACAATTACGAGCAGTACTTC
CDR3aa: CASSYHDRDNYEQYF

d_gene: NA
j_gene: TRBJ1-5
v_gene: TRBV30
abundance: NA
CDR3nt: TGTGCCTGGAGTCCTGGACAGCCCAATCAGCCCCAGCATTTT
CDR3aa: CAWSPGQPNQPQHF

d_gene: TRBD1
j_gene: TRBJ2-7
v_gene: TRBV5-1
abundance: few
CDR3nt: TGCGCCAGCAGCTTCGGACAGGTGGGAACCTACGAGCAGTACTTC
CDR3aa: CASSFGQVGTYEQYF

d_gene: TRBD2
j_gene: TRBJ2-3
v_gene: TRBV7-2
abundance: NA
CDR3nt: TGTGCCAGCAGACAGACTAGCGGCACAGATACGCAGTATTTT
CDR3aa: CASRQTSGTDTQYF

d_gene: NA
j_gene: TRBJ2-3
v_gene: TRBV4-2
abundance: NA
CDR3nt: TGTGCCAGCAGCCGTCGTAGCACAGATACGCAGTATTTT
CDR3aa: CASSRRSTDTQYF

d_gene: NA
j_gene: TRBJ1-5
v_gene: TRBV30
abundance: NA
CDR3nt: TGTGCCTGGAGCCCACCGGCGGGGGCCTATAGCAATCAGCCCCAGCATTTT
CDR3aa: CAWSPPAGAYSNQPQHF

d_gene: NA
j_gene: TRBJ2-1
v_gene: TRBV21-1
abundance: few
CDR3nt: TGTGCCAGCAGCGCCTTGAGCCTAGCGAATGAGCAGTTCTTC
CDR3aa: CASSALSLANEQFF

d_gene: NA
j_gene: TRBJ2-2
v_gene: TRBV28
abundance: few
CDR3nt: TGTGCCAGCAGCCACCCGGACAGCACGAACACCGGGGAGCTGTTTTTT
CDR3aa: CASSHPDSTNTGELFF

d_gene: TRBD1
j_gene: TRBJ2-3
v_gene: TRBV29-1
abundance: NA
CDR3nt: TGCAGCGTTGCGGGACAGGGGTACACAGATACGCAGTACTTT
CDR3aa: CSVAGQGYTDTQYF

d_gene: TRBD2
j_gene: TRBJ2-3
v_gene: TRBV4-3
abundance: NA
CDR3nt: TGCGCCAGCAGCCAAGAAGGACTAGCGGGAGCCTCGTATACGCAGTATTTT
CDR3aa: CASSQEGLAGASYTQYF

d_gene: TRBD2
j_gene: TRBJ2-1
v_gene: TRBV5-4
abundance: many
CDR3nt: TGTGCCAGCAGCTTGGGACTAGCGGGTTACAATGAGCAGTTCTTC
CDR3aa: CASSLGLAGYNEQFF

d_gene: TRBD1
j_gene: TRBJ2-5
v_gene: TRBV27
abundance: few
CDR3nt: TGTGCCAGCAGTTTAGGGACAGGGGCTCTCCAAGAGACCCAGTACTTC
CDR3aa: CASSLGTGALQETQYF

d_gene: TRBD1
j_gene: TRBJ1-1
v_gene: TRBV6-5
abundance: few
CDR3nt: TGTGCCAGCAGTTACGACAGGGTCCGGACTGAAGCTTTCTTT
CDR3aa: CASSYDRVRTEAFF

d_gene: TRBD2
j_gene: TRBJ2-2
v_gene: TRBV6-5
abundance: NA
CDR3nt: TGTGCCAGCCGTTTCGGGATCAGCGGGAGGGCCGGGGAGCTGTTTTTT
CDR3aa: CASRFGISGRAGELFF

d_gene: TRBD2
j_gene: TRBJ2-3
v_gene: TRBV4-3
abundance: few
CDR3nt: TGCGCCAGCAGCCTCGGGCGAGTGGCGGGAGGCAGCACAGATACGCAGTATTTT
CDR3aa: CASSLGRVAGGSTDTQYF

d_gene: TRBD1
j_gene: TRBJ2-1
v_gene: TRBV7-3
abundance: NA
CDR3nt: TGTGCCAGCAGCCAGGGGGATATGTACAATGAGCAGTTCTTC
CDR3aa: CASSQGDMYNEQFF

d_gene: TRBD1
j_gene: TRBJ1-2
v_gene: TRBV7-2
abundance: few
CDR3nt: TGTGCCAGCAGCTTGACCCCCGGACAGGGAGGAAAAGGCTACACCTTC
CDR3aa: CASSLTPGQGGKGYTF

d_gene: TRBD1
j_gene: TRBJ2-7
v_gene: TRBV28
abundance: NA
CDR3nt: TGTGCCAGCAGAACCGGGACAGGGGGTCGCCTTGGGTACTTC
CDR3aa: CASRTGTGGRLGYF

d_gene: TRBD2
j_gene: TRBJ2-7
v_gene: TRBV19
abundance: few
CDR3nt: TGTGCCAGTAGTTTGGGACTAGCGGGCGAGCAGTACTTC
CDR3aa: CASSLGLAGEQYF

d_gene: NA
j_gene: TRBJ2-2
v_gene: TRBV11-2
abundance: few
CDR3nt: TGTGCCAGCAGCCTGGGCCAGGGGACCCACACCGGGGAGCTGTTTTTT
CDR3aa: CASSLGQGTHTGELFF

d_gene: TRBD1
j_gene: TRBJ1-2
v_gene: TRBV4-3
abundance: NA
CDR3nt: TGCGCCAGCAGCCAAGTCCCGTGGACAGGGGCTCATGGCTACACCTTC
CDR3aa: CASSQVPWTGAHGYTF

d_gene: NA
j_gene: TRBJ1-1
v_gene: TRBV30
abundance: NA
CDR3nt: TGTGCCTGGAGTGCAACCCACGACAAGAACACTGAAGCTTTCTTT
CDR3aa: CAWSATHDKNTEAFF

d_gene: TRBD1
j_gene: TRBJ2-1
v_gene: TRBV5-1
abundance: NA
CDR3nt: TGCGCCAGCAGCTCGGACAGGGACAATGAGCAGTTCTTC
CDR3aa: CASSSDRDNEQFF

d_gene: NA
j_gene: TRBJ2-7
v_gene: TRBV5-4
abundance: few
CDR3nt: TGTGCCAGCAGCGTTGGACAAACCTACGAGCAGTACTTC
CDR3aa: CASSVGQTYEQYF